This T cell receptor (beta chain) was retrieved from a study of blood T cell repertoires in COVID-19. V gave up 3 bases and J gave up 4 bases; unmatched junction bases: 7. CDR1 and CDR2 from the germline V gene are LNHDA and SQIVND (reference sequence). This CDR3 is built from 15 residues. Data came from immunoSEQ multiplex PCR; TCRdb stores just in-frame clones and leaves some out. The sample includes 280,000 or so clones, around 88% seen only once; the top ten take about 5.5%. Either two negative PCRs, clearance, or symptom resolution qualified Cohort 3 donors as recovered. Input material: PBMCs or T cells enriched from blood (not recorded which). This clonotype originated in a woman aged 40 to 50 who had recovered from COVID-19. The chain recombines TRBV19 with TRBJ2-5; 8 bases line up with TRBD1. The CDR3 here is CASSMGTGPTETQYF. The CDR3 DNA sequence: TGTGCCAGTAGTATGGGGACAGGCCCCACAGAGACCCAGTACTTC.